The clone carrying this T cell receptor beta chain was counted only a few times. The antigen remains undetermined. Germline V CDR1 and CDR2: DFQATT, SNEGSKA (reference sequence). There are 18 residues in the CDR3. V lost 0 bases and J lost 0, with 18 bases in between. This specimen belongs to a study of CD8 T cells in ankylosing spondylitis. Findings and caveats of the study: A TCR beta motif of several highly homologous variants seemed to mark ankylosing spondylitis blood. Disease-linked clones were reportedly significantly enriched in matched ankylosing spondylitis synovial fluid. Disease-associated clonotypes exhibited CD8+ identity and were relatively infrequent in peripheral blood.

Quantitative molecular-barcoded 5'-RACE generated the TCR beta libraries. TCRdb redid the calling of the 5' RACE reads with MiXCR, one entry per CDR3 protein. Of 650,000 to 800,000 distinct CDR3 sequences detected, 19% appear once; the ten largest clones hold about a fifth. The sequencing sample was made of blood, either unsorted or a sorted T cell fraction (not recorded which). V usage is TRBV20-1 and J usage is TRBJ2-1; the D gene is possibly TRBD1 (5 bases). The TCR originated in a male donor with ankylosing spondylitis. CDR3 sequence reads: CSARDLVETESSYNEQFF. The DNA for the CDR3 is TGCAGTGCTAGAGACCTCGTTGAGACAGAAAGCTCCTACAATGAGCAGTTCTTC.